The clone carrying this TCR beta chain was detected only a few times. This sample is drawn from a study of T cells after yellow fever vaccination. This CDR3 is built from 15 residues. V was trimmed by 2 bases and J by 9 bases, leaving 17 bases between them. TCRdb called the 5' RACE reads again in MiXCR, with one record for every CDR3 protein. The sample includes a few hundred thousand distinct CDR3 sequences, 13% of them seen just once. The source of this sequence is a man aged 25-40 years who received the YFV17D yellow fever vaccine. The sequencing used CD4+ T cells sorted from PBMCs, collected 45 days after the yellow fever booster vaccination. This chain joins TRBV12-3 or TRBV12-4 and TRBJ2-1; D is possibly TRBD2 (6 bases). The CDR3 DNA follows: TGTGCCAGCAGTTTAACGGGCGGGAAGGTTTCTGAGCAGTTCTTC. Translating gives CASSLTGGKVSEQFF.